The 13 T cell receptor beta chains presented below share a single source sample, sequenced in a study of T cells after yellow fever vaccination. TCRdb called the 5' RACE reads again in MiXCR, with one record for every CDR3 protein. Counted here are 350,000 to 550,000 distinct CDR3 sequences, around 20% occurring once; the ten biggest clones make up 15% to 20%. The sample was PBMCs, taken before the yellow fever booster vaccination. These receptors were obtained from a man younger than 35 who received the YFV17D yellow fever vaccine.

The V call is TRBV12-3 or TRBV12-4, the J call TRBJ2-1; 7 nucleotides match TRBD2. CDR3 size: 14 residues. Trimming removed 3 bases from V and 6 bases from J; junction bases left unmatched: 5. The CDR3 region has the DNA TGTGCCAGCAGTTTCGGGACTACTATCAATGAGCAGTTCTTC. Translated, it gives CASSFGTTINEQFF.

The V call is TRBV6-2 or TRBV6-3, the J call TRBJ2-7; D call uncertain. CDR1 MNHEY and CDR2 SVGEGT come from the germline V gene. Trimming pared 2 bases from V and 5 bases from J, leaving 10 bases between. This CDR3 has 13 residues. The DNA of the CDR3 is TGTGCCAGCAGTTACAAAAGTGAACACGAGCAGTACGTC. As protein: CASSYKSEHEQYV.

The CDR3 is CASSLPDGGNEQFF. The CDR3 DNA follows: TGTGCCAGCAGCCTCCCGGACGGGGGCAATGAGCAGTTCTTC. The chain carries TRBV5-5 and TRBJ2-1; the D gene is possibly TRBD2 (6 bases). Trimming shortened V by 4 bases and J by 6 bases, and 14 bases separated the two germline ends. This CDR3 is 14 amino acids long. Germline CDR1 reads SGHKS; CDR2 reads YYEKEE (reference sequence).

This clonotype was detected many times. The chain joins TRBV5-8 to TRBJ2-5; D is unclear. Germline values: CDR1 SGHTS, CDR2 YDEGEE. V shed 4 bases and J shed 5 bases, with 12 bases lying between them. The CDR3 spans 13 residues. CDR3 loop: CASSRHLGETQYF. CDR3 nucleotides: TGTGCCAGCAGCCGACACCTGGGGGAGACCCAGTACTTC.

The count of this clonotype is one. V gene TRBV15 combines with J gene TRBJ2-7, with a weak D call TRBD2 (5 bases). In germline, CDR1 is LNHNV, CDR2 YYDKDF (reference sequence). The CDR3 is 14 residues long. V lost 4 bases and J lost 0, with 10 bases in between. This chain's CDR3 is CATSKTGFSYEQYV. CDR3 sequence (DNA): TGTGCCACCAGCAAGACGGGATTCTCCTACGAGCAGTACGTC.

DNA for the CDR3: TGTGCCAGCTCACAAAAAAGAGGGAGTAGAGGCAATCAGCCCCAGCATTTT. As protein: CASSQKRGSRGNQPQHF. The chain is built from TRBV18 and TRBJ1-5; no clear D. Germline CDR1 KGHSH, CDR2 LQKENI. This CDR3 spans 17 amino acids. Deletions cut 4 bases from V and 2 bases from J, with 18 bases between.

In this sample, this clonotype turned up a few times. The chain's CDR3 is CASSLLSTPLNTEAFF. CDR3 nucleotide sequence: TGCGCCAGCAGCTTATTGAGTACGCCTCTGAACACTGAAGCTTTCTTT. V and J are TRBV5-1 and TRBJ1-1; D remains unclear. The V gene lost 2 bases and the J gene lost 0 bases, with 14 bases spanning the gap. Germline V gives CDR1 SGHRS, CDR2 YFSETQ. The CDR3 loop spans 16 amino acids.

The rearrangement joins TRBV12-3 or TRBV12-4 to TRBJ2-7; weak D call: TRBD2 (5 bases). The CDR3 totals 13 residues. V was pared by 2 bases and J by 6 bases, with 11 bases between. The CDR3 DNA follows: TGTGCCAGCAGTTTAAGGGAGCGAAGCGAGCAGTACTTC. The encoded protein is CASSLRERSEQYF.

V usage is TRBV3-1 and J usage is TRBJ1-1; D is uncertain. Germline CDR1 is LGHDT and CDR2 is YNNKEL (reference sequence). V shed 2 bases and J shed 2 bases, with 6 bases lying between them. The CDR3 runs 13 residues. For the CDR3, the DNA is TGTGCCAGCAGCCAAAATGAAAACACTGAAGCTTTCTTT. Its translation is CASSQNENTEAFF.

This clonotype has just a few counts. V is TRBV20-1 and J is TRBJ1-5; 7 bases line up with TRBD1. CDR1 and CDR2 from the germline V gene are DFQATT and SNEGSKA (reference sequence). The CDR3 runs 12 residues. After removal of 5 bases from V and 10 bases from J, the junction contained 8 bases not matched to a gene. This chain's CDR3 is CSAPQGNRPQHF. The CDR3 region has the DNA TGCAGTGCTCCACAGGGGAACAGACCCCAGCATTTT.

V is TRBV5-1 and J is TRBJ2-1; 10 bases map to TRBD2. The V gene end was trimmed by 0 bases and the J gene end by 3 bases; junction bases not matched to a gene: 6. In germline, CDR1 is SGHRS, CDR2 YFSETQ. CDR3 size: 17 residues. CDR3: CASSLAALAGDYNEQFF. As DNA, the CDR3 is TGCGCCAGCAGCTTGGCCGCGCTAGCGGGGGACTACAATGAGCAGTTCTTC.

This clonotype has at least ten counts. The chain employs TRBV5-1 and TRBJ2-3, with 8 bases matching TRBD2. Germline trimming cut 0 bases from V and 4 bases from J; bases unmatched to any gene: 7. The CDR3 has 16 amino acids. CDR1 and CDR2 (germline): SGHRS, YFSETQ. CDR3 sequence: CASSLGAGARSDTQYF. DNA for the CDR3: TGCGCCAGCAGCTTGGGAGCGGGAGCAAGGTCAGATACGCAGTATTTT.

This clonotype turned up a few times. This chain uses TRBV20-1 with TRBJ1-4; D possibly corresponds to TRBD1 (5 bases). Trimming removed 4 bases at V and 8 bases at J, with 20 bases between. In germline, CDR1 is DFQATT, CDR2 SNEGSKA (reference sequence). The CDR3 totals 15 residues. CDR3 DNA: TGCAGTGCTAAAGCCGCAGGGCGGGCTAGAGAAAAACTGTTTTTT. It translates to CSAKAAGRAREKLFF.